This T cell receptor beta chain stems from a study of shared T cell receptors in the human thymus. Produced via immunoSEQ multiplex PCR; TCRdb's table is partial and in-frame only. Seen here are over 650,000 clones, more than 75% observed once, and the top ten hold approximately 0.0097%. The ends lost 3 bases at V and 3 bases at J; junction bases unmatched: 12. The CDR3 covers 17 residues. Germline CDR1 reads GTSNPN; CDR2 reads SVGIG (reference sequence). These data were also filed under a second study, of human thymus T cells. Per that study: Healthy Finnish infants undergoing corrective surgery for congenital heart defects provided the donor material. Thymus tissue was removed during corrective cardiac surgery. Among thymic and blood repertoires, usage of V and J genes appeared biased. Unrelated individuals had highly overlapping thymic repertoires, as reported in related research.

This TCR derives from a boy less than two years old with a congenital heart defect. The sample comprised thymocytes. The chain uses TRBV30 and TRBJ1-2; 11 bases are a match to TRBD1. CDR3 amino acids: CAWRDGQGAKGDYGYTF. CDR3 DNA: TGTGCCTGGAGGGATGGACAGGGGGCGAAGGGAGACTATGGCTACACCTTC.